This T cell receptor (beta chain) was retrieved from a study of spatial heterogeneity in lung cancer. Overall study context: 72 TRACERx patients with early, untreated non-small cell lung cancer donated samples. As counted in raw reads, each unique TCR and UMI combination appeared more than ten times on average. The study sequenced follow-up PBMC samples when they were available, at a median of approximately 2 years after resection.

Each CDR3 protein gets one entry after TCRdb re-called the 5' RACE reads with MiXCR. This table holds 1,200 or so distinct CDR3 sequences, less than 30% found once. In its sample, this clonotype ranks as medium-sized. The V gene end was trimmed by 2 bases and the J gene end by 2 bases; junction bases not matched to a gene: 3. The CDR3 contains 16 residues. The V gene's germline CDR1 is SEHNR and CDR2 FQNEAQ (reference sequence). The time point was: blood at routine non-recurrence follow-up after resection. No cell sorting; template was whole RNA from tumor, lung tissue or PBMC. This TCR was sampled from a male donor with early-stage non-small cell lung cancer. Sequences were derived from PBMCs, sampled at follow-up. V usage is TRBV7-9 and J usage is TRBJ2-2; 9 bases are shared with TRBD1. CDR3 sequence (DNA): TGTGCCAGCAGCTTACGACAGGGGGTTAACACCGGGGAGCTGTTTTTT. This translates into CASSLRQGVNTGELFF.